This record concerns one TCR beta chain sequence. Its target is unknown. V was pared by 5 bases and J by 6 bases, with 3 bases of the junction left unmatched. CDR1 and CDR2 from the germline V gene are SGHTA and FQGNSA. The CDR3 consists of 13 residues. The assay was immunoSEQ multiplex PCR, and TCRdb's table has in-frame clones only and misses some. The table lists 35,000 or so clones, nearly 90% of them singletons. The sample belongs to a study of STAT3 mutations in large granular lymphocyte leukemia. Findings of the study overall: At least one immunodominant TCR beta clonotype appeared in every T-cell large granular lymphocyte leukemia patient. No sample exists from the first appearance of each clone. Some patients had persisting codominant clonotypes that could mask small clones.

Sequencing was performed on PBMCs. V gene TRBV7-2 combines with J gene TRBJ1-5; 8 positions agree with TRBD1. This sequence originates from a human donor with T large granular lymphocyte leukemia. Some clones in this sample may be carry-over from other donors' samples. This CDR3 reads CASSAGTGQPQHF. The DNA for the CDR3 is TGTGCCAGCAGCGCCGGGACAGGTCAGCCCCAGCATTTT.